Listed here are 7 T cell receptor beta chains from one sample, sequenced in a study of technical replicates of blood from a handful of donors. Generated by immunoSEQ multiplex PCR, the TCRdb table keeps only in-frame clones and is missing some. This table has over 85,000 clones, about 95% appearing once. Sequencing was performed on T cells isolated from PBMCs. The source of these receptors is a human donor in good health.

This sequence joins TRBV28 and TRBJ1-5; D uncertain. Germline loops: CDR1 MDHEN, CDR2 SYDVKM. The length of the CDR3 is 12 residues. Between the trimmed V and J ends, which lost 9 bases and 3 bases, there was a span of 9 bases. Here the CDR3 reads CASTVYNQPQHF. The CDR3 DNA reads TGTGCCAGTACAGTATACAATCAGCCCCAGCATTTT. The entire variable domain, with the rest obtained from reference TRBV28 and TRBJ1-5, is as follows: DVKVTQSSRYLVKRTGEKVFLECVQDMDHENMFWYRQDPGLGLRLIYFSYDVKMKEKGDIPEGYSVSREKKERFSLILESASTNQTSMYLCASTVYNQPQHFGDGTRLSIL.

The V and J genes are TRBV28 and TRBJ2-7, with D uncertain. The V end was cut by 2 bases, the J end by 2 bases, with 7 bases between. Germline CDR1 and CDR2: MDHEN and SYDVKM. This CDR3 has 13 residues. CDR3 protein: CASSLPNPYEQYF. CDR3 DNA sequence: TGTGCCAGCAGTTTACCCAATCCCTACGAGCAGTACTTC. Variable domain in full (rest from reference TRBV28 and TRBJ2-7): DVKVTQSSRYLVKRTGEKVFLECVQDMDHENMFWYRQDPGLGLRLIYFSYDVKMKEKGDIPEGYSVSREKKERFSLILESASTNQTSMYLCASSLPNPYEQYFGPGTRLTVT.

V gene TRBV6-5 combines with J gene TRBJ2-3; D is uncertain. The V end lost 0 bases, the J end lost 4 bases, and 11 bases lay between the germline ends. This CDR3 is 15 amino acids long. Germline V gene sequence: CDR1 MNHEY, CDR2 SVGAGI. As DNA, the CDR3 is TGTGCCAGCAGTTACTCGATAATCAGCGCAGATACGCAGTATTTT. Protein: CASSYSIISADTQYF.

The chain links TRBV6-6 to TRBJ1-1; 7 bases fit TRBD1. Looked up from germline, CDR1 is MNHNY and CDR2 is SVGAGI (reference sequence). This CDR3 has 12 amino acids. V lost 7 bases, J lost 7 bases, and 6 bases stayed unmatched. CDR3 DNA sequence: TGTGCCAGCACTCAGGGGGTTTTTGAAGCTTTCTTT. This translates into CASTQGVFEAFF.

This clone was counted a single time. This chain uses TRBV9 with TRBJ2-1; 8 bases align to TRBD1. Germline V lookup: CDR1 SGDLS, CDR2 YYNGEE. The CDR3 has 17 residues. V was pared by 2 bases and J by 4 bases, with 11 bases of the junction left unmatched. The CDR3 reads CASSVDPGTGSYNEQFF. The CDR3 DNA sequence: TGTGCCAGCAGCGTGGACCCCGGGACAGGCTCATACAATGAGCAGTTCTTC.

The genes are TRBV6-5 and TRBJ2-1; weak D call: TRBD2 (7 bases). The CDR3 sequence is 16 residues long. Germline V gene sequence: CDR1 MNHEY, CDR2 SVGAGI. The V end lost 0 bases, the J end lost 8 bases, and 17 bases lay between the germline ends. Here the CDR3 DNA reads TGTGCCAGCAGTTACTCGCAGTCGACGGGGGGCGATGAGCAGTTCTTC. Protein: CASSYSQSTGGDEQFF.

The CDR3 nucleotides are TGTGCCAGCAGCGGAATAGCGGGAGGGGTTCACGAGCAGTACTTC. Protein product: CASSGIAGGVHEQYF. V is TRBV2 and J is TRBJ2-7; 11 bases map to TRBD2. V lost 6 bases to trimming and J lost 5 bases; unmatched junction nucleotides: 9. From germline, CDR1 is SNHLY and CDR2 FYNNEI. The length of the CDR3 is 15 residues.